The sequence of this T cell receptor (beta chain) was determined in a study of T cell repertoires in cytomegalovirus infection. TCRdb reanalysed the reads using MiXCR and keeps one entry per CDR3 protein. The repertoire holds some 700,000 distinct CDR3 sequences, with 35% as singletons. V was shortened by 4 bases and J by 6 bases, with 12 bases between the two germline ends. The germline CDR1 and CDR2 sequences are DFQATT and SNEGSKA (reference sequence). This CDR3 region has 12 residues. Sequencing input: PBMCs. The source of this sequence is a human donor in good health (CMV status not recorded). Some clones in this sample may be carry-over from other donors' samples. The rearrangement links TRBV20-1 to TRBJ2-5; weak D call: TRBD1 (6 bases). CDR3 DNA sequence: TGCAGTGCTAACCCCGGGACACAGACCCAGTACTTC. Amino acid sequence: CSANPGTQTQYF.